The present entry profiles one TCR beta chain with its context. Its cognate antigen is unknown. This sample stems from a study of cytomegalovirus exposure and HLA in healthy donors. Whole-study results and caveats: Researchers left out some V segments, among them TRBV6-2 and TRBV6-3, as indistinguishable. Compared with the roughly 700-donor mean, an Asian-associated ancestry cluster reportedly had fewer N-insertions, according to a later analysis. A later analysis associated around 17,000 TCR beta sequences with HLA alleles at a 0.05 false discovery rate. In vitro checks showed that a few CMV-associated chains really do target CMV antigens.

Both 60 Vbeta primers and 13 Jbeta primers went into the PCR. Sequenced by immunoSEQ multiplex PCR; TCRdb stores in-frame clones only, minus some. The table includes roughly 110,000 clones, 74% detected once. Germline V lookup: CDR1 KGHSY, CDR2 FQNENV. The CDR3 has 14 amino acids. The V and J ends lost 3 bases and 5 bases respectively, with 13 bases between them. Source material: PBMCs. This clonotype was sampled from a human donor in good health. V is TRBV16 and J is TRBJ1-1, with D possibly being TRBD1 (6 bases). CDR3 residues: CASSHTGFGTEAFF. DNA for the CDR3: TGTGCCAGCAGCCATACAGGGTTTGGTACTGAAGCTTTCTTT.